This TCR beta chain was recorded in a study of T cells expressing NK-cell markers. Study as a whole: The TCR beta repertoires originated in sorted CD3+CD56+NKG2C+, CD3+CD56+NKG2C- and CD3+CD56-NKG2C+ T cells. Broader study findings: More than 5 donors showed dominant NKG2C+ clonotypes comprising about 1.0-7.5% of their CD8+ T cells.

In the case of this clonotype: What it binds is unknown.

TCRdb reanalyzed the 5' RACE reads, giving one entry per CDR3 protein sequence and no DNA. The sample holds hundreds of thousands of distinct CDR3 sequences. Looked up from germline, CDR1 is PRHDT and CDR2 is FYEKMQ (reference sequence). This CDR3 region has 13 residues. The chain combines TRBV13 with TRBJ1-2; TCRdb names TRBD1, which stays unverified in the absence of DNA. Input material: blood T cells: a sorted CD56 or NKG2C T cell subset, CD4+ or CD8+ T cells, or bulk PBMC T cells (not recorded which). The source of this sequence is a man aged 18 to 30 in good health. The chain's CDR3 is CASSPGQGYGYTF.